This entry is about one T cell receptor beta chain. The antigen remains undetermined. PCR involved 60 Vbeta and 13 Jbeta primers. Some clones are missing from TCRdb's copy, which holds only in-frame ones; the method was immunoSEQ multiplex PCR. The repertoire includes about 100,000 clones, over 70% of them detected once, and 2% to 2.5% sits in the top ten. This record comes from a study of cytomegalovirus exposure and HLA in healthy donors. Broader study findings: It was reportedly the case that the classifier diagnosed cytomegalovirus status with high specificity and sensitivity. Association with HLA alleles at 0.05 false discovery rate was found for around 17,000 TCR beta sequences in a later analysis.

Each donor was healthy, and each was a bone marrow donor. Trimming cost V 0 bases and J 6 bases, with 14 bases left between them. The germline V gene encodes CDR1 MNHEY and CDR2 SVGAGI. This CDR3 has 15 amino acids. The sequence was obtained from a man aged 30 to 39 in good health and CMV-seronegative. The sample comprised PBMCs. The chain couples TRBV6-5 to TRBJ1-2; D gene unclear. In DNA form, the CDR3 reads TGTGCCAGCAGTTACTCTGCGGAGGGATTAGATGGCTACACCTTC. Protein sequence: CASSYSAEGLDGYTF.